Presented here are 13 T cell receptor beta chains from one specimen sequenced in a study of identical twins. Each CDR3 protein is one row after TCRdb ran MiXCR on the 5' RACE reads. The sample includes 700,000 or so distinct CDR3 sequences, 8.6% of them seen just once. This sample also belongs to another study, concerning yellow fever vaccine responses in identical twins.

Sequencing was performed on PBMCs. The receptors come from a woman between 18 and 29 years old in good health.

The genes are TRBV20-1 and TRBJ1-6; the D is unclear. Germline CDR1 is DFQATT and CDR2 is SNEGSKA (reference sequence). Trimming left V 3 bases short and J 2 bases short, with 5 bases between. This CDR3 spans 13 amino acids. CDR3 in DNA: TGCAGTGCTAGGACGGCCTATAATTCACCCCTCCACTTT. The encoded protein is CSARTAYNSPLHF.

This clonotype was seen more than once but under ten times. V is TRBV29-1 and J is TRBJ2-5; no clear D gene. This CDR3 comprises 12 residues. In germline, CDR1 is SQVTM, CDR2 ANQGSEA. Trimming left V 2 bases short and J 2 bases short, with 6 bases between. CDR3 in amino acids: CSVERAQETQYF. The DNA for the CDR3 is TGCAGCGTTGAAAGGGCTCAAGAGACCCAGTACTTC.

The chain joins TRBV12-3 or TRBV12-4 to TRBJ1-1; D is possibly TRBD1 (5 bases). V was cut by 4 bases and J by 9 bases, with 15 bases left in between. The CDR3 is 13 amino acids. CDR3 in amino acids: CASSSLWGGKAFF. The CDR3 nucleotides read TGTGCCAGCAGTTCCCTGTGGGGGGGTAAAGCTTTCTTT.

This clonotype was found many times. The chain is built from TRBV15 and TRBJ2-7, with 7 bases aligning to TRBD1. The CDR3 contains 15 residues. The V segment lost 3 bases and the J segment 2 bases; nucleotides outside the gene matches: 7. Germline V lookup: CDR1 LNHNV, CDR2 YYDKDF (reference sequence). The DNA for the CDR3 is TGTGCCACCAGCAGGCACCAGACAGGGACCTACGAGCAGTACTTC. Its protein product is CATSRHQTGTYEQYF.

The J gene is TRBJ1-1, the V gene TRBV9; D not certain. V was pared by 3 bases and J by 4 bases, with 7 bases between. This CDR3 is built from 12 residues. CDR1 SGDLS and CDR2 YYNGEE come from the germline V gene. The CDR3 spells CASSGASTEAFF. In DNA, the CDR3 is TGTGCCAGCAGCGGGGCGTCCACTGAAGCTTTCTTT.

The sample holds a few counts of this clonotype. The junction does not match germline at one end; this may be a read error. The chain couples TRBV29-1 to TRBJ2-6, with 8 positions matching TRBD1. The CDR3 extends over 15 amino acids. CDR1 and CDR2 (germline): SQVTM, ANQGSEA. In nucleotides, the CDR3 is TGCAGCGTCGGACAGGGTGTTTCCGGGGCCAACGTCCTGATTTTC. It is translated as CSVGQGVSGANVLIF.

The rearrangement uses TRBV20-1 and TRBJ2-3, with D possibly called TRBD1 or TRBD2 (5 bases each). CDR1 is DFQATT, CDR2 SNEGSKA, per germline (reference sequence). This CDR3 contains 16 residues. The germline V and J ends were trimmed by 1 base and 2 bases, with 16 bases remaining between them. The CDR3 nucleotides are TGCAGTGCTAGAGGGGGACCCAATTTTATCACAGATACGCAGTATTTT. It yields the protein CSARGGPNFITDTQYF.

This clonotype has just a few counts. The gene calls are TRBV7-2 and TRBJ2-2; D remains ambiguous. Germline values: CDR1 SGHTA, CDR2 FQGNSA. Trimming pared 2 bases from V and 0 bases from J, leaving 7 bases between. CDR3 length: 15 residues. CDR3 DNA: TGTGCCAGCAGCTTATTCACAGCGAACACCGGGGAGCTGTTTTTT. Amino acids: CASSLFTANTGELFF.

The CDR3: CSATDPSSYEQYF. DNA for the CDR3: TGCAGTGCTACAGACCCGAGCTCCTACGAGCAGTACTTC. The V call is TRBV20-1, the J call TRBJ2-7; no clear D. The germline V gene encodes CDR1 DFQATT and CDR2 SNEGSKA (reference sequence). The CDR3 contains 13 residues. V was cut by 4 bases and J by 0 bases, with 10 bases left in between.

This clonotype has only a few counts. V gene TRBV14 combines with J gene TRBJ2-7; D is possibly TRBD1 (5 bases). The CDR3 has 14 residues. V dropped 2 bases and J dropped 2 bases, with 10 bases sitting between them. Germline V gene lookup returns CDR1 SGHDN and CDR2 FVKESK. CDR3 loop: CASSQRGRTYEQYF. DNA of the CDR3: TGTGCCAGCAGCCAAAGGGGTAGGACCTACGAGCAGTACTTC.

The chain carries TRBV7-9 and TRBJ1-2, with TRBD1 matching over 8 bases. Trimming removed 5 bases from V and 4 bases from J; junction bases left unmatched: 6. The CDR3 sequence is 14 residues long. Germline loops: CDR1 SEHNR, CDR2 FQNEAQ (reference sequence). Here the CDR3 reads CASSQLTGVYGYTF. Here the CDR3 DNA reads TGTGCCAGCAGCCAACTGACAGGGGTCTATGGCTACACCTTC.

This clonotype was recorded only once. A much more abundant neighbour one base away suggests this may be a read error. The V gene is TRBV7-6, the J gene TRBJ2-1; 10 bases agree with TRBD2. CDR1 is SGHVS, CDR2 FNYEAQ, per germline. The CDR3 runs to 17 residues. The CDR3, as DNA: TGTGCCAGCAGCTTTCCCACTTCTAGCGGGGGAAACAATGAGCGGTTCTTC. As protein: CASSFPTSSGGNNERFF.

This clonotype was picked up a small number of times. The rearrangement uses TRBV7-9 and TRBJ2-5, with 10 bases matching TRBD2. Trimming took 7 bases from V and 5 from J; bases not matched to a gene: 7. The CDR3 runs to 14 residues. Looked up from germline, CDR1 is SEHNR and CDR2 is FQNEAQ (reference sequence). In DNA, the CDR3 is TGTGCCAGCACCGCTAGCGGGAGATGGGAGACCCAGTACTTC. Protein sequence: CASTASGRWETQYF.